These T cell receptor beta chains were read from a single sample in a study of beta chain features in type 1 diabetes. TCRdb keeps only in-frame clones here, not all; method: immunoSEQ multiplex PCR. The sample lists 600,000 or so clones, roughly 13% occurring once. The sequenced sample was naive CD4+ T cells from blood. The receptors were gathered from a man between 18 and 29 years old with type 1 diabetes. CDR3s include the opening cysteine and the closing phenylalanine or tryptophan.

v_gene,CDR3aa
TRBV4-3,CASSQALGGFGETQYF
TRBV29-1,CSVNFGSNQPQHF
TRBV7-9,CASRPGQGSYEQYF
TRBV5-1,CASSPGTGNTEAFF
TRBV14,CASSPRLAGEQYF
TRBV6-5,CAVRKGSRSNEQFF
TRBV7-8,CASSPTGSRNTIYF
TRBV7-2,CASSLAGVNEQYF
TRBV6-6,CASSPTSGPYEQYF
TRBV5-8,CASRRQPQHF
TRBV7-9,CASSSSGGTGELFF
TRBV7-2,CASSSRELNEKLFF
TRBV19,CASTEAGTADEQFF
TRBV25-1,CASSERGSFYGYTF
TRBV6-5,CASSLRRGVYQPQHF
TRBV7-2,CASSRQGGEKLFF
TRBV29-1,CSVEPWGQANYGYTF
TRBV11-1,CASSLDRAFQETQYF
TRBV4-3,CASSPQLTGNYGYTF
TRBV28,CASSFLGEAYEQYF
TRBV25-1,CASVGPGREANEQFF
TRBV28,CASRISGSTYEQYF
TRBV7-9,CASSLSLYEQYF
TRBV30,CAWGQGIAYGYTF
TRBV5-1,CASSPGQGASNTEAFF
TRBV7-3,CASSFGRLGTEAFF
TRBV4-2,CASSRDRASYEQYF
TRBV6-5,CASLRTGSRGEAFF
TRBV5-6,CASSPGTMLGTQYF
TRBV30,CAWSGTSWYNEQFF
TRBV6-6,CASSYPDRALNQPQHF
TRBV6-6,CASNPIGRDNQPQHF
TRBV10-1,CASSRGILQEQFF
TRBV28,CASSPMVQETQYF
TRBV29-1,CSVVKISGNTIYF
TRBV27,CASKIDRGGPGANVLTF
TRBV6-5,CATLRGLGYEQYF
TRBV7-2,CASSGQGYEQYF